One sample yielded the 30 T cell receptor beta chains listed below, sequenced in a study of regulatory T cells in long-lasting Graves disease. Both iRepertoire HTBI primers and Arm-PCR of CDR3 regions were used to build the TCR beta libraries. Via MiXCR, TCRdb re-called the multiplex PCR reads, giving one row per CDR3 protein. Among about 440,000 distinct CDR3 sequences, roughly 15% were seen once, and the ten largest hold over 8.5%. Time point: newly diagnosed GD, antithyroid drugs for less than 3 months. From RNA extracted from PBMCs, the TCR library was made. The same sample was also studied in work on T cells in Graves' hyperthyroidism and ophthalmopathy.

Source: peripheral blood mononuclear cells (PBMCs), taken at new diagnosis, from a patient treated with antithyroid drugs. These receptors all come from a woman aged 30 to 39 with Graves disease.

This clonotype came up many times. V gene TRBV27 combines with J gene TRBJ2-3, with unresolved D. The CDR3 extends over 14 amino acids. Germline lookup yields CDR1 MNHEY and CDR2 SMNVEV (reference sequence). V was cut by 6 bases and J by 4 bases, with 14 bases left in between. As DNA, the CDR3 is TGTGCCAGCAGCTTAGGTGGTCCCCCAGATACGCAGTATTTT. This gives the protein CASSLGGPPDTQYF.

This clonotype occurred a few times. The chain carries TRBV24-1 and TRBJ2-2, with D tentatively TRBD1 (5 bases). V was clipped by 1 base and J by 7 bases, with 12 bases between them. Germline V gene sequence: CDR1 KGHDR, CDR2 SFDVKD. This CDR3 has 15 residues. Here the CDR3 DNA reads TGTGCCACCAGTGATTTTGGCAGGGAAGGCGGGGAGCTGTTTTTT. Amino acids: CATSDFGREGGELFF.

In this sample, this clonotype turned up many times. The rearrangement joins TRBV30 to TRBJ1-5; D is possibly TRBD1 (5 bases). CDR3 length: 13 residues. With 1 base removed from V and 2 bases from J, the gap between germline ends came to 6 bases. The germline CDR1 and CDR2 sequences are GTSNPN and SVGIG (reference sequence). The CDR3: CAWSEQGNQPQHF. The CDR3 DNA sequence: TGTGCCTGGAGTGAACAGGGCAATCAGCCCCAGCATTTT.

The chain couples TRBV4-1 to TRBJ2-1; TRBD2 aligns across 11 bases. This CDR3 contains 14 residues. J was trimmed by 14 bases and V by 0 bases; bases with no gene match: 6. Germline V CDR1 and CDR2: MGHRA, YSYEKL. The CDR3 DNA follows: TGCGCCAGCAGCCAAGATTCACTAGCGGGAGATAAGTTCTTC. Translating it yields CASSQDSLAGDKFF.

This clonotype was picked up a small number of times. This chain uses TRBV7-8 with TRBJ2-1; D is possibly TRBD1 or TRBD2 (5 bases each). V was trimmed by 4 bases and J by 5 bases, leaving 12 bases between them. Germline-derived CDR1 and CDR2 are SGHVS and FQNEAQ. CDR3 size: 14 residues. The DNA of the CDR3 is TGTGCCAGCAGCTCGGGGACGGAGCACAATGAGCAGTTCTTC. It yields the protein CASSSGTEHNEQFF.

This clonotype has at least ten counts. V usage is TRBV12-5 and J usage is TRBJ2-3, with a tentative D call TRBD2 (5 bases). V was clipped by 3 bases and J by 3 bases, with 10 bases between them. Germline assignment: CDR1 LGHNT and CDR2 FRNRAP. The CDR3 spans 14 residues. CDR3 loop: CASGFGLATDTQYF. The CDR3 coding sequence is TGTGCTAGTGGTTTTGGGCTAGCAACAGATACGCAGTATTTT.

This clonotype was seen ten or more times. The rearrangement links TRBV18 to TRBJ1-2, with D hard to call. This CDR3 region has 12 residues. Deletions cut 2 bases from V and 6 bases from J, with 7 bases between. The germline V gene has CDR1 KGHSH and CDR2 LQKENI. CDR3 nucleotides: TGTGCCAGCTCACCAAGTGGTGATGGCTACACCTTC. Its protein product is CASSPSGDGYTF.

In the case of this clonotype: Possible read error: a much larger clone is one base away. V is TRBV2 and J is TRBJ2-1; D is ambiguous. Trimming took 8 bases from V and 9 from J, leaving 11 bases between them. Looked up from germline, CDR1 is SNHLY and CDR2 is FYNNEI. The CDR3 sequence is 11 residues long. CDR3 in amino acids: CASGPDTEQFF. The CDR3 nucleotides read TGTGCCAGCGGTCCCGACACTGAGCAGTTCTTC.

This clonotype was counted ten times or more. V usage is TRBV27 and J usage is TRBJ2-2; no clear D. The CDR3 length is 11 residues. Germline CDR1 reads MNHEY; CDR2 reads SMNVEV (reference sequence). V gave up 9 bases and J gave up 7 bases, with 9 bases separating them. The CDR3 region has the DNA TGTGCCAGTCTGGGCCACGGGGAGCTGTTTTTT. Encoded protein: CASLGHGELFF.

V usage is TRBV7-9 and J usage is TRBJ2-7; 10 bases fit TRBD2. CDR3 length: 15 amino acids. In germline, CDR1 is SEHNR, CDR2 FQNEAQ (reference sequence). V lost 5 bases, J lost 2 bases, and 6 bases stayed unmatched. The CDR3 DNA follows: TGTGCCAGCAGCCGGGTACTAGCGGGACCCTACGAGCAGTACTTC. Translation gives CASSRVLAGPYEQYF.

This clonotype was counted many times. The J gene is TRBJ2-1, the V gene TRBV30, with 13 positions matching TRBD2. CDR1 and CDR2 (germline): GTSNPN, SVGIG (reference sequence). After removal of 0 bases from V and 2 bases from J, the junction contained 1 base not matched to a gene. This CDR3 has 16 amino acids. CDR3 DNA: TGTGCCTGGAGTGTCGGGACTAGCGGGACCTACAATGAGCAGTTCTTC. Its protein is CAWSVGTSGTYNEQFF.

V gene TRBV5-1 combines with J gene TRBJ2-1, with 9 bases matching TRBD2. Germline lookup yields CDR1 SGHRS and CDR2 YFSETQ. This CDR3 region has 16 residues. V lost 2 bases and J lost 5; bases outside the gene matches: 8. This CDR3 reads CASSFSGRANHNEQFF. The CDR3 bases are TGCGCCAGCAGCTTTAGCGGGAGAGCGAATCACAATGAGCAGTTCTTC.

In its sample, this clonotype was seen many times. As DNA, the CDR3 is TGTGCCAGCAGCTTAGGACCGGAGCGGGAGACACCCACAGATACGCAGTATTTT. Translation gives CASSLGPERETPTDTQYF. The rearrangement joins TRBV13 to TRBJ2-3; 8 positions match TRBD2. V lost 0 bases to trimming and J lost 2 bases; unmatched junction nucleotides: 10. Germline V lookup: CDR1 PRHDT, CDR2 FYEKMQ (reference sequence). The CDR3 is made up of 18 amino acids.

This clonotype showed up many times. This rearrangement joins TRBV30 to TRBJ1-5; D unresolved. Germline V gene lookup returns CDR1 GTSNPN and CDR2 SVGIG (reference sequence). The CDR3 runs to 12 residues. The germline V and J ends were trimmed by 5 bases and 4 bases, with 9 bases remaining between them. The CDR3 loop reads CAWGRLNQPQHF. CDR3 bases: TGTGCCTGGGGCCGTCTTAATCAGCCCCAGCATTTT.

This clonotype came up a few times. The germline gene is not matched at one end of the junction; a read error may be the cause. The chain employs TRBV5-1 and TRBJ2-1, with D perhaps TRBD2 (6 bases). Germline-derived CDR1 and CDR2 are SGHRS and YFSETQ. CDR3 size: 14 residues. Here the CDR3 DNA reads TGCGCCAGCAGCCGGGCGGGGAGCTACAATGAGCAGCTCTTC. Its protein product is CASSRAGSYNEQLF.

This clonotype appeared many times. One junction end disagrees with the germline gene, perhaps due to a read error. The chain recombines TRBV5-1 with TRBJ2-1, with a possible D match to TRBD2 (6 bases). The CDR3 has 16 amino acids. Per the germline V gene, CDR1 is SGHRS and CDR2 is YFSETQ. CDR3 amino acids: CASSRPGGSSYNEQFF. DNA of the CDR3: TGTGCCAGCAGCCGACCTGGGGGGAGCTCCTACAATGAGCAGTTCTTC.

This clonotype appeared many times. The V gene is TRBV5-5, the J gene TRBJ2-1; 7 positions agree with TRBD1. The CDR3 has 15 amino acids. V gave up 6 bases and J gave up 5 bases; unmatched junction bases: 11. Germline V gene lookup returns CDR1 SGHKS and CDR2 YYEKEE (reference sequence). The CDR3 here is CASTGVGGAHNEQFF. CDR3 bases: TGTGCCAGCACCGGGGTAGGGGGCGCCCACAATGAGCAGTTCTTC.

In its sample, this clonotype was seen many times. V is TRBV18 and J is TRBJ2-5, with D possibly TRBD2 on 5 matching bases. This CDR3 is 13 amino acids long. Looked up from germline, CDR1 is KGHSH and CDR2 is LQKENI. The ends were cut back, 6 bases at V and 1 base at J, with 9 bases in the middle. CDR3 loop: CASSLSGQETQYF. As DNA, the CDR3 is TGTGCCAGCTCTCTCAGCGGCCAAGAGACCCAGTACTTC.

Only a few counts were recorded for this clonotype. Since a much larger clone is just one base distant, this may be a read error. The rearrangement links TRBV2 to TRBJ2-2; weak D call: TRBD2 (5 bases). From germline, CDR1 is SNHLY and CDR2 FYNNEI. The CDR3 totals 14 residues. The CDR3 nucleotides are TGTGCCAGCAGTTTTATGGGAATCACCGGGGAGCTGGTTTTT. It translates to CASSFMGITGELVF.

This clonotype was detected ten times or more. J is TRBJ2-2 and V is TRBV7-2; 10 bases fit TRBD2. V gave up 5 bases and J gave up 2 bases; unmatched junction bases: 2. Germline V gene sequence: CDR1 SGHTA, CDR2 FQGNSA. CDR3 size: 15 residues. The chain's CDR3 is CASSRTSGNTGELFF. The CDR3 DNA is TGTGCCAGCAGCCGGACTAGCGGAAACACCGGGGAGCTGTTTTTT.

This clonotype came up many times. The chain links TRBV28 to TRBJ2-3, with 11 bases identical to TRBD2. Germline V gives CDR1 MDHEN, CDR2 SYDVKM. This CDR3 comprises 23 residues. With 8 bases clipped from V and 0 bases from J, the junction kept 28 bases outside the gene matches. In DNA, the CDR3 is TGTGCCAGCCTCCGAGAGAACGGCGGGGTAGCGGGAGGGGAGCCCCCTAGCACAGATACGCAGTATTTT. Residues: CASLRENGGVAGGEPPSTDTQYF.

In its sample, this clonotype was seen a few times. The genes are TRBV9 and TRBJ1-2; 10 bases map to TRBD1. With 4 bases clipped from V and 3 bases from J, the junction kept 15 bases outside the gene matches. In germline, CDR1 is SGDLS, CDR2 YYNGEE. The CDR3 is 18 residues long. The CDR3 here is CASSIGGTGAPPYYGYTF. The CDR3 bases are TGTGCCAGCAGCATTGGTGGGACAGGGGCGCCTCCTTACTATGGCTACACCTTC.

This clonotype was detected ten times or more. This sequence joins TRBV5-1 and TRBJ2-2; the match to TRBD1 covers 7 bases. Germline CDR1 reads SGHRS; CDR2 reads YFSETQ. CDR3 length: 15 residues. V lost 1 base and J lost 5; bases outside the gene matches: 5. CDR3 protein: CASSLRGRETGELFF. In DNA, the CDR3 is TGCGCCAGCAGCTTGAGGGGGCGCGAGACCGGGGAGCTGTTTTTT. The whole variable domain, remainder taken from reference TRBV5-1 and TRBJ2-2, is KAGVTQTPRYLIKTRGQQVTLSCSPISGHRSVSWYQQTPGQGLQFLFEYFSETQRNKGNFPGRFSGRQFSNSRSEMNVSTLELGDSALYLCASSLRGRETGELFFGEGSRLTVL.

This clonotype was detected only a few times. CDR3: CASSVALPGQGYNEQFF. The CDR3, as DNA: TGTGCCAGCAGCGTAGCTTTACCGGGACAGGGGTACAATGAGCAGTTCTTC. The chain has TRBV9 and TRBJ2-1, with TRBD1 matching 10 bases. CDR3 length: 17 amino acids. Trimming cost V 0 bases and J 4 bases; bases outside gene matches: 7. Looked up from germline, CDR1 is SGDLS and CDR2 is YYNGEE.

Many counts were recorded for this clonotype. The chain uses TRBV12-5 and TRBJ1-1, with D unresolved. V gave up 4 bases and J gave up 6 bases, with 6 bases separating them. Germline V CDR1 and CDR2: LGHNT, FRNRAP. The length of the CDR3 is 11 residues. The CDR3 coding sequence is TGTGCTAGTGGTTCACTATCTGAAGCTTTCTTT. This encodes CASGSLSEAFF.

This clonotype showed up many times. The gene calls are TRBV28 and TRBJ1-5; D ambiguous. Trimming stripped 7 bases from V and 7 bases from J, with 14 bases between. The germline CDR1 and CDR2 sequences are MDHEN and SYDVKM. The CDR3 consists of 13 residues. CDR3 nucleotides: TGTGCCAGCAACCCGCCCGACCGGCAGCCCCAGCATTTT. This translates into CASNPPDRQPQHF.

This clonotype was found many times. The rearrangement links TRBV27 to TRBJ1-5; perhaps TRBD1 as D (5 bases). V was trimmed by 6 bases and J by 3 bases, leaving 12 bases between them. Germline V gene sequence: CDR1 MNHEY, CDR2 SMNVEV (reference sequence). The CDR3 is 14 residues long. CDR3 DNA: TGTGCCAGCAGAAAGACAGAGAACAATCAGCCCCAGCATTTT. It translates to CASRKTENNQPQHF.

A few counts support this clonotype. This sequence joins TRBV10-2 and TRBJ2-7; 7 nucleotides align to TRBD2. The CDR3 contains 17 residues. V dropped 0 bases and J dropped 2; count of bases not matched to a gene: 10. CDR1 and CDR2 from the germline V gene are WSHSY and SAAADI. The CDR3 is CASSESGSGIQPYEQYF. CDR3 DNA sequence: TGCGCCAGCAGTGAGTCGGGCAGCGGGATCCAACCCTACGAGCAGTACTTC.

This clonotype came up a few times. The V call is TRBV6-2 or TRBV6-3, the J call TRBJ2-6; D remains unclear. CDR3 length equals 13 residues. CDR1 and CDR2 (germline): MNHEY, SVGEGT. V lost 8 bases to trimming and J lost 2 bases, with 7 bases between them. The CDR3 protein is CASLRTGANVLTF. CDR3 sequence (DNA): TGTGCCAGCCTTCGGACTGGGGCCAACGTCCTGACTTTC.

A note on this clonotype: Possible read error: a much larger clone is one base away. The chain carries TRBV11-2 and TRBJ2-1; a weak D match, TRBD2 (6 bases). The V end was cut by 2 bases, the J end by 0 bases, with 20 bases between. This CDR3 has 19 amino acids. Germline V lookup: CDR1 SGHAT, CDR2 FQNNGV. CDR3 DNA sequence: TGTGCCAGCAGCTTAAAGCCGCGGTTGGGGACTTCCTCCTACAATGAGCAGTTCTTC. Residues: CASSLKPRLGTSSYNEQFF.